Below, 28 T cell receptor beta chains from the same sample are listed, as sequenced in a study of blood T cell repertoires in COVID-19. Sequenced by immunoSEQ multiplex PCR; TCRdb stores in-frame clones only, minus some. The data show approximately 80,000 clones, with roughly 80% seen just once and about 30% held by the top ten. The sequencing sample was made of peripheral blood. These receptors all stem from a human donor in a cohort sampled during active COVID-19.

V usage is TRBV14 and J usage is TRBJ1-1; the D gene is possibly TRBD1 (6 bases). Germline CDR1 and CDR2: SGHDN and FVKESK. Trimming pared 0 bases from V and 0 bases from J, leaving 23 bases between. The length of the CDR3 is 20 residues. The CDR3 loop reads CASSQDQESGQTFMNTEAFF. The CDR3 nucleotides are TGTGCCAGCAGCCAAGATCAAGAATCCGGACAGACCTTCATGAACACTGAAGCTTTCTTT.

This CDR3 reads CASSQDRGSYEQYF. CDR3 bases: TGTGCCAGCAGCCAAGATAGGGGCAGCTACGAGCAGTACTTC. This chain connects TRBV3-1 (or the pseudogene TRBV3-2) to TRBJ2-7; the D gene is possibly TRBD1 (5 bases). Trimming removed 0 bases at V and 3 bases at J, with 9 bases between. CDR3 length: 14 residues. Germline CDR1 is LGHDT and CDR2 is YNNKEL (reference sequence).

This chain uses TRBV27 with TRBJ1-2; D is uncertain. V shed 6 bases and J shed 0 bases, with 14 bases lying between them. The CDR3 has 15 amino acids. CDR1 and CDR2 (germline): MNHEY, SMNVEV (reference sequence). CDR3 DNA sequence: TGTGCCAGCAGCCCTAGGTCCCCAACTAACTATGGCTACACCTTC. Translation: CASSPRSPTNYGYTF.

This clone came up a few times. The chain combines TRBV7-3 with TRBJ2-5; 8 nucleotides line up with TRBD2. Germline CDR1 SGHTA, CDR2 FQGTGA. The CDR3 is 13 amino acids. Losses at the gene ends were 5 bases for V and 5 bases for J; bases not matched to a gene: 4. The CDR3 DNA is TGTGCCAGCAGCCGTCGGGAGGGGGAGACCCAGTACTTC. It yields the protein CASSRREGETQYF.

The chain links TRBV2 to TRBJ2-7; D is perhaps TRBD1 (6 bases). Trimming pared 6 bases from V and 6 bases from J, leaving 12 bases between. This CDR3 is 12 amino acids long. CDR1 and CDR2 (germline): SNHLY, FYNNEI. The CDR3 reads CASSVTGFEQYF. CDR3 sequence (DNA): TGTGCCAGCAGCGTCACAGGGTTCGAGCAGTACTTC. Using reference TRBV2 and TRBJ2-7 for the parts outside the CDR3, the full variable domain is EPEVTQTPSHQVTQMGQEVILRCVPISNHLYFYWYRQILGQKVEFLVSFYNNEISEKSEIFDDQFSVERPDGSNFTLKIRSTKLEDSAMYFCASSVTGFEQYFGPGTRLTVT.

The V call is TRBV7-9, the J call TRBJ2-5, with D possibly being TRBD2 (5 bases). The CDR3 covers 12 residues. Germline CDR1 and CDR2: SEHNR and FQNEAQ (reference sequence). Trimming removed 6 bases at V and 5 bases at J, with 10 bases between. The DNA of the CDR3 is TGTGCCAGCAGACCCTGGGAGGAGACCCAGTACTTC. Its protein product is CASRPWEETQYF.

The CDR3 DNA is TGTGCCAGCAGCCCCGTATGGACAGGGCGATACTATGGCTACACCTTC. It encodes CASSPVWTGRYYGYTF. This chain joins TRBV9 and TRBJ1-2; 8 nucleotides align to TRBD1. The V gene's germline CDR1 is SGDLS and CDR2 YYNGEE. The CDR3 consists of 16 residues. Germline trimming cut 4 bases from V and 3 bases from J; bases unmatched to any gene: 11.

This chain connects TRBV3-1 (or the pseudogene TRBV3-2) to TRBJ2-6, with 7 bases aligning to TRBD1. Trimming removed 2 bases from V and 0 bases from J; junction bases left unmatched: 4. The CDR3 runs 17 residues. Germline-derived CDR1 and CDR2 are LGHDT and YNNKEL (reference sequence). As DNA, the CDR3 is TGTGCCAGCAGCCAAATTAGACAGGGCTCTGGGGCCAACGTCCTGACTTTC. This codes for CASSQIRQGSGANVLTF.

This rearrangement joins TRBV24-1 to TRBJ2-3; a weak D match, TRBD2 (6 bases). This CDR3 region has 18 residues. Germline V lookup: CDR1 KGHDR, CDR2 SFDVKD. V lost 0 bases and J lost 2, with 17 bases in between. The CDR3 sequence is CATSDLQAGQGATDTQYF. The CDR3 bases are TGTGCCACCAGTGATTTGCAGGCGGGGCAGGGAGCCACAGATACGCAGTATTTT.

The chain uses TRBV4-2 and TRBJ2-2; D is possibly TRBD1 (5 bases). Germline values: CDR1 LGHNA, CDR2 YNFKEQ. V was shortened by 0 bases and J by 3 bases, with 11 bases between the two germline ends. The CDR3 runs 16 residues. CDR3 nucleotides: TGTGCCAGCAGCCAAGAAGCAGGGTTCGACACCGGGGAGCTGTTTTTT. Its protein is CASSQEAGFDTGELFF.

The sample holds a few counts of this clone. The V and J genes are TRBV4-1 and TRBJ1-2, with D possibly matching TRBD1 (5 bases). With 0 bases removed from V and 4 bases from J, the gap between germline ends came to 18 bases. CDR3 size: 17 residues. CDR1 MGHRA and CDR2 YSYEKL come from the germline V gene. The CDR3 coding sequence is TGCGCCAGCAGCCAAGAGAAGTTGGTAGCGGGACTCTATGGCTACACCTTC. Translating gives CASSQEKLVAGLYGYTF.

The CDR3 DNA is TGTGCCACCAGTGATTTGCCCAGGGGGCCCTACAATGAGCAGTTCTTC. Its translation is CATSDLPRGPYNEQFF. The chain recombines TRBV24-1 with TRBJ2-1; TRBD1 aligns across 8 bases. V shed 0 bases and J 2 bases; nucleotides not matched to a gene: 2. Looked up from germline, CDR1 is KGHDR and CDR2 is SFDVKD. The CDR3 covers 16 residues.

This chain connects TRBV6-5 to TRBJ2-7; 7 bases agree with TRBD1. The CDR3 runs to 14 residues. Unmatched junction bases numbered 2, after V lost 0 bases and J lost 3 bases. Germline V CDR1 and CDR2: MNHEY, SVGAGI. The CDR3 is CASSYSRTGYEQYF. CDR3 DNA: TGTGCCAGCAGTTACTCAAGGACAGGCTACGAGCAGTACTTC.

The gene calls are TRBV10-1 and TRBJ2-3; D ambiguous. This CDR3 comprises 16 residues. V was clipped by 3 bases and J by 0 bases, with 13 bases between them. Germline V gives CDR1 WNHNN, CDR2 SYGVQD (reference sequence). The CDR3 is CASSEMRGTSTDTQYF. The CDR3, as DNA: TGCGCCAGCAGTGAAATGAGAGGTACTAGCACAGATACGCAGTATTTT.

The CDR3 spells CASSYAHGFNEQFF. CDR3 nucleotides: TGTGCCAGCAGTTACGCCCACGGTTTCAATGAGCAGTTCTTC. The genes are TRBV6-5 and TRBJ2-1, with D uncertain. V was cut by 2 bases and J by 6 bases, with 11 bases left in between. The CDR3 spans 14 residues. Per the germline V gene, CDR1 is MNHEY and CDR2 is SVGAGI.

This rearrangement joins TRBV29-1 to TRBJ1-1; 7 positions match TRBD1. After removal of 7 bases from V and 6 bases from J, the junction contained 2 bases not matched to a gene. CDR1 and CDR2 (germline): SQVTM, ANQGSEA. The CDR3 length is 10 residues. CDR3 coding DNA: TGCAGCGGCCAGGGGGCTGAAGCTTTCTTT. Protein: CSGQGAEAFF.

V usage is TRBV20-1 and J usage is TRBJ2-5; no reliable D call. V was cut by 3 bases and J by 3 bases, with 5 bases left in between. The germline V gene has CDR1 DFQATT and CDR2 SNEGSKA (reference sequence). The CDR3 is made up of 11 amino acids. The CDR3 protein is CSARYEETQYF. The CDR3 bases are TGCAGTGCTAGGTATGAAGAGACCCAGTACTTC.

This clone was detected only a few times. This chain joins TRBV18 and TRBJ1-1; 10 bases align to TRBD1. V gave up 3 bases and J gave up 7 bases; unmatched junction bases: 5. CDR1 is KGHSH, CDR2 LQKENI, per germline. The CDR3 contains 14 residues. CDR3 amino acids: CASSPGTGAIEAFF. The CDR3 DNA is TGTGCCAGCTCACCGGGGACAGGGGCGATTGAAGCTTTCTTT.

The chain links TRBV7-2 to TRBJ2-3; D is possibly TRBD2 (6 bases). This CDR3 has 15 residues. The V end was cut by 5 bases, the J end by 0 bases, with 12 bases between. CDR1 and CDR2 from the germline V gene are SGHTA and FQGNSA. The CDR3: CASSQTRGSTDTQYF. The CDR3 DNA follows: TGTGCCAGCAGCCAGACTAGAGGGAGCACAGATACGCAGTATTTT.

In this sample, this clone turned up a few times. The chain uses TRBV30 and TRBJ2-2; D uncertain. CDR1 and CDR2 from the germline V gene are GTSNPN and SVGIG (reference sequence). The CDR3 totals 14 residues. V was trimmed by 2 bases and J by 0 bases, leaving 7 bases between them. For the CDR3, the DNA is TGTGCCTGGAGTTCACTCTCGAACACCGGGGAGCTGTTTTTT. It codes for CAWSSLSNTGELFF.

This rearrangement joins TRBV24-1 to TRBJ2-3, with TRBD2 matching over 10 bases. With V trimmed by 3 bases and J by 2 bases, 4 bases remained unmatched. This CDR3 comprises 16 residues. Germline CDR1 and CDR2: KGHDR and SFDVKD. CDR3 protein: CATSDERGGVTDTQYF. The CDR3 DNA reads TGTGCCACCAGTGATGAGCGGGGGGGCGTCACAGATACGCAGTATTTT.

The chain links TRBV12-5 to TRBJ2-5; a weak D match, TRBD2 (6 bases). Germline assignment: CDR1 LGHNT and CDR2 FRNRAP. Trimming removed 5 bases from V and 5 bases from J, with 24 bases in between. This CDR3 comprises 17 residues. In nucleotides, the CDR3 is TGTGCTAGTGGTCCGCCCCGGGACGGGGGTTCATATGAGACCCAGTACTTC. Translation: CASGPPRDGGSYETQYF.

The V call is TRBV5-1, the J call TRBJ1-5; a possible D gene is TRBD1 (5 bases). Germline assignment: CDR1 SGHRS and CDR2 YFSETQ. Deletions cut 0 bases from V and 8 bases from J, with 12 bases between. The CDR3 contains 14 residues. CDR3 nucleotide sequence: TGCGCCAGCAGCTTGGAAGGCACGGGGGAGCCCCAGCATTTT. It encodes CASSLEGTGEPQHF.

The rearrangement uses TRBV24-1 and TRBJ2-2; D gene uncertain. The V end was cut by 7 bases, the J end by 5 bases, with 13 bases between. Germline values: CDR1 KGHDR, CDR2 SFDVKD. This CDR3 region has 14 residues. The chain's CDR3 is CATRGGLATGELFF. CDR3 in DNA: TGTGCCACCAGAGGCGGCCTGGCAACCGGGGAGCTGTTTTTT.

The J gene is TRBJ1-5, the V gene TRBV18, with D unresolved. This CDR3 has 12 amino acids. CDR1 is KGHSH, CDR2 LQKENI, per germline. Deletions cut 4 bases from V and 5 bases from J, with 6 bases between. The CDR3 DNA follows: TGTGCCAGCTCACGGCCAGATCAGCCCCAGCATTTT. Translation gives CASSRPDQPQHF.

The rearrangement joins TRBV2 to TRBJ2-5, with 13 positions matching TRBD2. This CDR3 spans 15 amino acids. The V segment lost 4 bases and the J segment 9 bases; nucleotides outside the gene matches: 8. Germline values: CDR1 SNHLY, CDR2 FYNNEI. The CDR3 coding sequence is TGTGCCAGCAGTGGGACTAGCGGGGGCCGCGGGGCCCAGTACTTC. This codes for CASSGTSGGRGAQYF. Using reference TRBV2 and TRBJ2-5 for the parts outside the CDR3, the full variable domain is EPEVTQTPSHQVTQMGQEVILRCVPISNHLYFYWYRQILGQKVEFLVSFYNNEISEKSEIFDDQFSVERPDGSNFTLKIRSTKLEDSAMYFCASSGTSGGRGAQYFGPGTRLLVL.

This clone was found many times. The rearrangement links TRBV19 to TRBJ1-2; TRBD1 agrees at 11 bases. The CDR3 has 14 residues. V shed 9 bases, J shed 4 bases, and the junction held 7 bases outside the gene matches. Looked up from germline, CDR1 is LNHDA and CDR2 is SQIVND (reference sequence). The CDR3 reads CASGRDRGIYGYTF. For the CDR3, the DNA is TGTGCCAGCGGACGGGACAGGGGGATCTATGGCTACACCTTC.

The chain has TRBV24-1 and TRBJ2-5; D unresolved. The CDR3 loop spans 13 amino acids. V was shortened by 5 bases and J by 4 bases, with 10 bases between the two germline ends. Germline CDR1 reads KGHDR; CDR2 reads SFDVKD. DNA of the CDR3: TGTGCCACCAGTGGACAAGCCGGAGAGACCCAGTACTTC. This encodes CATSGQAGETQYF.